These 18 T cell receptor beta chains originate from one sample sequenced in a study of T cell responses to AZD1222 COVID-19 vaccine. TCRdb keeps only in-frame clones here, not all; method: immunoSEQ multiplex PCR. In the table there are around 130,000 clones, 91% of which are singletons. This specimen consisted of peripheral blood, obtained 28 days after the second AZD1222 dose. These TCRs come from an adult who received the AZD1222 COVID-19 vaccine.

The V call is TRBV7-9, the J call TRBJ2-3; TRBD2 matches 9 bases. The CDR3 contains 15 residues. Germline V gives CDR1 SEHNR, CDR2 FQNEAQ (reference sequence). The junction had 6 bases not matched to a gene; V was cut back by 6 bases and J by 2 bases. The DNA of the CDR3 is TGTGCCAGCAGACCAAGACTAGCGGCCACAGATACGCAGTATTTT. Encoded protein: CASRPRLAATDTQYF.

The chain couples TRBV9 to TRBJ2-7, with D hard to call. The CDR3 loop spans 14 amino acids. Looked up from germline, CDR1 is SGDLS and CDR2 is YYNGEE. The CDR3 loop reads CARRVGLIFHEQYV. The CDR3 region has the DNA TGTGCCCGCAGAGTTGGCCTAATTTTCCACGAGCAGTACGTC.

This rearrangement joins TRBV19 to TRBJ1-2; TRBD1 matches at 7 bases. Trimming at V came to 6 bases and at J to 4 bases, leaving 8 bases not matched to a gene. Germline V gene sequence: CDR1 LNHDA, CDR2 SQIVND (reference sequence). There are 14 residues in the CDR3. CDR3 region: CASSQTGTVYGYTF. The CDR3 DNA is TGTGCCAGTAGCCAAACCGGGACAGTCTATGGCTACACCTTC.

V usage is TRBV19 and J usage is TRBJ2-5, with 11 bases fitting TRBD2. Germline trimming cut 5 bases from V and 0 bases from J; bases unmatched to any gene: 2. There are 15 residues in the CDR3. Germline V gene data show CDR1 as LNHDA and CDR2 as SQIVND (reference sequence). CDR3 residues: CASSGLAGNQETQYF. Written as DNA, the CDR3 is TGTGCCAGTAGTGGACTAGCGGGTAACCAAGAGACCCAGTACTTC.

This clone has more than one count but fewer than ten. This chain uses TRBV27 with TRBJ2-6, with D possibly matching TRBD1 (7 bases). The V end was cut by 4 bases, the J end by 1 base, with 14 bases between. The CDR3 loop spans 17 amino acids. CDR1 and CDR2 (germline): MNHEY, SMNVEV (reference sequence). The CDR3 sequence is CASSSPGGPSGANVLTF. In DNA form, the CDR3 reads TGTGCCAGCAGTTCCCCAGGGGGGCCTTCTGGGGCCAACGTCCTGACTTTC. Full variable domain (rest looked up from reference TRBV27 and TRBJ2-6): EAQVTQNPRYLITVTGKKLTVTCSQNMNHEYMSWYRQDPGLGLRQIYYSMNVEVTDKGDVPEGYKVSRKEKRNFPLILESPSPNQTSLYFCASSSPGGPSGANVLTFGAGSRLTVL.

This rearrangement joins TRBV10-3 to TRBJ1-5, with D unclear. V lost 3 bases, J lost 7 bases, and 13 bases lay in between. Germline V gene sequence: CDR1 ENHRY, CDR2 SYGVKD. The CDR3 has 14 residues. The CDR3 nucleotides read TGTGCCATCAGTGACAACGGGGAGAGGCAGCCCCAGCATTTT. Its translation: CAISDNGERQPQHF.

V usage is TRBV28 and J usage is TRBJ1-1; D gene unclear. This CDR3 has 15 residues. V lost 5 bases and J 1 base, leaving 14 bases between the germline ends. Per the germline V gene, CDR1 is MDHEN and CDR2 is SYDVKM. Here the CDR3 reads CASSMNGRQNTEAFF. The DNA for the CDR3 is TGTGCCAGCAGTATGAACGGACGGCAGAACACTGAAGCTTTCTTT.

The V gene is TRBV6-6, the J gene TRBJ1-2; weak D call: TRBD1 (5 bases). This CDR3 has 15 residues. The V gene lost 0 bases and the J gene lost 4 bases, with 12 bases spanning the gap. Germline CDR1 is MNHNY and CDR2 is SVGAGI (reference sequence). CDR3 nucleotides: TGTGCCAGCAGTTACTCGACGGGGGGAGGCTATGGCTACACCTTC. Residues: CASSYSTGGGYGYTF.

The chain has TRBV3-1 (or the pseudogene TRBV3-2) and TRBJ1-2, with D possibly matching TRBD1 (5 bases). Germline V gives CDR1 LGHDT, CDR2 YNNKEL (reference sequence). The CDR3 consists of 15 residues. Trimming stripped 4 bases from V and 0 bases from J, with 12 bases between. The CDR3 protein is CASSRTHGANYGYTF. The CDR3 DNA reads as TGTGCCAGCAGCCGGACACATGGGGCTAACTATGGCTACACCTTC.

The J gene is TRBJ2-3, the V gene TRBV7-9; no reliable D call. The V gene's germline CDR1 is SEHNR and CDR2 FQNEAQ (reference sequence). Trimming took 4 bases from V and 4 from J, leaving 12 bases between them. The CDR3 spans 14 residues. This chain's CDR3 is CASSYLMAADTQYF. The CDR3 DNA reads TGTGCCAGCAGCTACCTCATGGCGGCAGATACGCAGTATTTT.

The chain couples TRBV6-1 to TRBJ1-6, with D possibly matching TRBD1 (5 bases). CDR3 length: 13 amino acids. CDR1 MNHNS and CDR2 SASEGT come from the germline V gene. The ends were cut back, 2 bases at V and 14 bases at J, with 13 bases in the middle. DNA of the CDR3: TGTGCCAGCAGTGAAATGGGGGGGTTGGCCCTCCACTTT. It encodes CASSEMGGLALHF.

The rearrangement joins TRBV11-2 to TRBJ1-1; no firm D call. The CDR3 is 14 amino acids. Germline V gene sequence: CDR1 SGHAT, CDR2 FQNNGV. V was shortened by 6 bases and J by 6 bases, with 17 bases between the two germline ends. The CDR3 DNA reads as TGTGCCAGCAGGAGAAATATGGGGTCTTCTGAAGCTTTCTTT. As protein: CASRRNMGSSEAFF.

The chain employs TRBV24-1 and TRBJ1-2; the D is unclear. The V and J ends lost 3 bases and 5 bases respectively, with 6 bases between them. This CDR3 is 12 amino acids long. Germline CDR1 reads KGHDR; CDR2 reads SFDVKD. CDR3 in amino acids: CATSDEGYGYTF. CDR3 in DNA: TGTGCCACCAGTGATGAGGGTTATGGCTACACCTTC.

V gene TRBV7-9 combines with J gene TRBJ2-1, with TRBD2 matching 9 bases. The germline V gene has CDR1 SEHNR and CDR2 FQNEAQ (reference sequence). CDR3 size: 15 residues. Trimming cost V 7 bases and J 3 bases; bases outside gene matches: 7. CDR3 DNA sequence: TGTGCCAGCAACCCTAGGACTAGCGTCTACAATGAGCAGTTCTTC. This translates into CASNPRTSVYNEQFF.

J is TRBJ2-5 and V is TRBV29-1; D possibly uses TRBD1 or TRBD2 (5 bases each). This CDR3 has 13 residues. Germline CDR1 and CDR2: SQVTM and ANQGSEA. Deletions cut 8 bases from V and 3 bases from J, with 16 bases between. This CDR3 is CSSFWGMKETQYF. In nucleotides, the CDR3 is TGCAGCTCCTTTTGGGGGATGAAAGAGACCCAGTACTTC.

This chain connects TRBV2 to TRBJ1-5, with 7 bases that match TRBD1. V lost 5 bases to trimming and J lost 2 bases; unmatched junction nucleotides: 3. Germline V gene sequence: CDR1 SNHLY, CDR2 FYNNEI. This CDR3 comprises 14 residues. CDR3 sequence (DNA): TGTGCCAGCAGTTTTCAGGGGGGCAATCAGCCCCAGCATTTT. Its protein is CASSFQGGNQPQHF. Based on the CDR3 plus reference TRBV2 and TRBJ1-5, the full variable domain is EPEVTQTPSHQVTQMGQEVILRCVPISNHLYFYWYRQILGQKVEFLVSFYNNEISEKSEIFDDQFSVERPDGSNFTLKIRSTKLEDSAMYFCASSFQGGNQPQHFGDGTRLSIL.

This sequence joins TRBV2 and TRBJ1-2; possible D gene TRBD1, 6 bases. With 6 bases removed from V and 0 bases from J, the gap between germline ends came to 14 bases. Germline-derived CDR1 and CDR2 are SNHLY and FYNNEI. The CDR3 runs to 15 residues. The CDR3 protein is CASSGRTEANYGYTF. CDR3 nucleotide sequence: TGTGCCAGCAGCGGCCGGACAGAAGCTAACTATGGCTACACCTTC.

The CDR3 sequence is CATSDLGQGTDTQYF. Written as DNA, the CDR3 is TGTGCCACCAGTGACTTGGGACAGGGCACAGATACGCAGTATTTT. V usage is TRBV24-1 and J usage is TRBJ2-3, with 8 bases aligning to TRBD1. V shed 4 bases and J 1 base; nucleotides not matched to a gene: 3. Germline V gene sequence: CDR1 KGHDR, CDR2 SFDVKD. The CDR3 covers 15 residues.